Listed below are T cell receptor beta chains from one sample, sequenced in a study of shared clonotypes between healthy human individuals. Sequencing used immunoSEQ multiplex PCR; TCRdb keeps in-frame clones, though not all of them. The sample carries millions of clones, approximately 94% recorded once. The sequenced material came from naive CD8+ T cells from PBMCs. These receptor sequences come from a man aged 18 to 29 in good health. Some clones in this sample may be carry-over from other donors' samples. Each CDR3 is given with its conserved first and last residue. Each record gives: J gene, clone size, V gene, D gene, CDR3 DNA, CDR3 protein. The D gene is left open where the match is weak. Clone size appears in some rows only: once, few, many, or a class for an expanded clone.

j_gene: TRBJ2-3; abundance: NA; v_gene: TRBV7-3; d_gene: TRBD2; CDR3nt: TGTGCCAGCAGCTTAACCGGCGGGAGGTCAGATACGCAGTATTTT; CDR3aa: CASSLTGGRSDTQYF
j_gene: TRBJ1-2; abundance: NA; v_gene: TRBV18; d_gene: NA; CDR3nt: TGTGCCAGCTCACCACCGTACGGCCGGAACTATGGCTACACCTTC; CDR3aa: CASSPPYGRNYGYTF
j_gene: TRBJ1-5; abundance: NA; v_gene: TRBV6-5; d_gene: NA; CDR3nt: TGTGCCAGCAGTCCCCTACGGGGGGGCGAACAGCCCCAGCATTTT; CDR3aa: CASSPLRGGEQPQHF
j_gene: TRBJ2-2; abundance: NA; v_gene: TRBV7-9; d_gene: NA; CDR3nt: TGTGCCAGCAGCCCCCCCCCGGTCGGCACGGGCACCGGGGAGCTGTTTTTT; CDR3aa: CASSPPPVGTGTGELFF
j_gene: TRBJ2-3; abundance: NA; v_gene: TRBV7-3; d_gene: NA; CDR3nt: TGTGCCAGCACCCGGGGAGGAAGCACAGATACGCAGTATTTT; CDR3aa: CASTRGGSTDTQYF
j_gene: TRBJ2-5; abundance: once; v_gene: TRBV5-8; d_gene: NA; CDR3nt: TGTGCCAGCAGCTTGTTGGGAGGAGAGACCCAGTACTTC; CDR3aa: CASSLLGGETQYF
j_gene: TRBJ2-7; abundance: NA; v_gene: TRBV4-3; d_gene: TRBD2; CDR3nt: TGCGCCAGCAGCCAAGACGACAGCGGGACCACCTACGAGCAGTACTTC; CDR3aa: CASSQDDSGTTYEQYF
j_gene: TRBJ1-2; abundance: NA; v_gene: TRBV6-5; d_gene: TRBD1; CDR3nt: TGTGCCAGCAGATCTCAGGGGGACTATGGCTACACCTTC; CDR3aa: CASRSQGDYGYTF
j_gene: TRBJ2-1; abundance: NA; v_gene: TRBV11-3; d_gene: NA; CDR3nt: TGTGCCAGCAGCGGATCGGACTTTCGGCAGTTCTTC; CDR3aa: CASSGSDFRQFF
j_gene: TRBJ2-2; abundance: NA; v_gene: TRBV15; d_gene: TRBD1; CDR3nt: TGTGCCACCGAGACAGGGTGGAGGACCGGGGAGCTGTTTTTT; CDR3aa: CATETGWRTGELFF
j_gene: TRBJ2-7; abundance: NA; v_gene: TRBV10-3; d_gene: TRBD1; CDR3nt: TGTGCCATCAGTGAGAAGCCAGGGGGCTACGAGCAGTACTTC; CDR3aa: CAISEKPGGYEQYF
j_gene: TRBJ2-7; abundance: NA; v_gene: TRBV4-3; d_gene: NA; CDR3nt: TGCGCCAGCAGCCTTAACCAGGTGGGACACTCCTACGAGCAGTACTTC; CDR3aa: CASSLNQVGHSYEQYF
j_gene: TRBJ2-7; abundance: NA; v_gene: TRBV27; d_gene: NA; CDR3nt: TGTGCCAGCGGGGGCAGGGTTACCTACGAGCAGTACTTC; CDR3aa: CASGGRVTYEQYF
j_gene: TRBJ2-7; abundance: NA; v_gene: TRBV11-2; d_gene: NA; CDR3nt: TGTGCCAGCAGCTTAGGGTCAAAGGTGAGCTCCTACGAGCAGTACTTC; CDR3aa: CASSLGSKVSSYEQYF
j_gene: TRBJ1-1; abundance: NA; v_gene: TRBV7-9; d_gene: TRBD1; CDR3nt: TGTGCCAGCAGCACCCGACAGGGGGCGAACACTGAAGCTTTCTTT; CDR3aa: CASSTRQGANTEAFF